This T cell receptor beta chain is from a study of T cell responses to AZD1222 COVID-19 vaccine. This clone showed up just a few times. This table comes from immunoSEQ multiplex PCR, and its TCRdb copy is limited to in-frame clones, with some not included. The repertoire includes approximately 80,000 clones, approximately 83% of them detected once, and 3.4% sits in the top ten. Germline assignment: CDR1 LNHDA and CDR2 SQIVND (reference sequence). The CDR3 runs 11 residues. The V end lost 6 bases, the J end lost 6 bases, and 7 bases lay between the germline ends. This rearrangement joins TRBV19 to TRBJ2-3, with D maybe TRBD1 (6 bases). This receptor was obtained from an adult who received the AZD1222 COVID-19 vaccine. Sequenced here: peripheral blood, sampled 28 days after the second AZD1222 dose. The DNA for the CDR3 is TGTGCCAGTAGGCAGGGGGATACGCAGTATTTT. Its translation: CASRQGDTQYF.